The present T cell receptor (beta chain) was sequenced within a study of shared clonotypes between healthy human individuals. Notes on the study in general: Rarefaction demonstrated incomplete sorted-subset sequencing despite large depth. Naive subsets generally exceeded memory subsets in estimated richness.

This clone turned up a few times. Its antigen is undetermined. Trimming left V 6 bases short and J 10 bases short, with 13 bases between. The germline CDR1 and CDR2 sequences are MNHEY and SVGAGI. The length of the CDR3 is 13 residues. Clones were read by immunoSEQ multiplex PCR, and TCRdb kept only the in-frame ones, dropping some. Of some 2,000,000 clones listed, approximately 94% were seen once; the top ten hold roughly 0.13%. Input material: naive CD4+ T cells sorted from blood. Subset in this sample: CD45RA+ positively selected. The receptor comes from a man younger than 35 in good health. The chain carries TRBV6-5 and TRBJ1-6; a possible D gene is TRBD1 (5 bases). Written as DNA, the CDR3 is TGTGCCAGCAGGGGGCCAGGTCGATCACCCCTCCACTTT. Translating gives CASRGPGRSPLHF.